This entry describes one T cell receptor (beta chain). This entry belongs to a study of blood T cell repertoires in COVID-19. Germline CDR1 reads MDHEN; CDR2 reads SYDVKM. The CDR3 is made up of 15 amino acids. The V end was cut by 5 bases, the J end by 3 bases, with 14 bases between. The assay was immunoSEQ multiplex PCR, and TCRdb's table has in-frame clones only and misses some. This table holds 150,000 to 200,000 clones, over 75% found once. V and J are TRBV28 and TRBJ1-3; tentatively, D is TRBD1 (6 bases). Sequenced sample: peripheral blood. This TCR was recovered from a man aged 70 or older who had recovered from COVID-19. The CDR3: CASSTQGRDGNTIYF. DNA of the CDR3: TGTGCCAGCAGTACTCAGGGGCGCGATGGAAACACCATATATTTT.